These 18 T cell receptor beta chains came from one sample sequenced in a study of T cell changes during pregnancy in multiple sclerosis. Profiling relied on immunoSEQ multiplex PCR, and the TCRdb table lists in-frame clones only, not all of them. The sample has about 40,000 clones, 90% seen once; the top ten hold about 0.42%. The sequences come from CD4+ T cells from peripheral blood mononuclear cells, collected in the third trimester of pregnancy. The receptors come from a female donor with multiple sclerosis, enrolled in a pregnancy study.

The chain links TRBV9 to TRBJ2-3; the match to TRBD2 covers 9 bases. With 2 bases clipped from V and 3 bases from J, the junction kept 10 bases outside the gene matches. CDR3 length: 17 amino acids. From germline, CDR1 is SGDLS and CDR2 YYNGEE. The CDR3: CASSVNRGLAGTDTQYF. The CDR3 DNA reads as TGTGCCAGCAGCGTCAACAGGGGACTAGCTGGAACAGATACGCAGTATTTT.

This clone is a singleton in its sample. The chain couples TRBV29-1 to TRBJ2-3; the D gene is possibly TRBD1 (6 bases). This CDR3 contains 14 residues. V was clipped by 4 bases and J by 2 bases, with 13 bases between them. The germline CDR1 and CDR2 sequences are SQVTM and ANQGSEA. The CDR3 coding sequence is TGCAGCGTTGCCAAACAGGGCCCCACAGATACGCAGTATTTT. It codes for CSVAKQGPTDTQYF.

The genes are TRBV2 and TRBJ1-1; a possible D gene is TRBD1 (5 bases). The CDR3 extends over 13 amino acids. Between the trimmed V and J ends, which lost 6 bases and 0 bases, there was a span of 8 bases. Looked up from germline, CDR1 is SNHLY and CDR2 is FYNNEI. Here the CDR3 DNA reads TGTGCCAGCAGAGCAGGGATGAACACTGAAGCTTTCTTT. This translates into CASRAGMNTEAFF.

This chain uses TRBV15 with TRBJ1-4; perhaps TRBD1 as D (6 bases). Deletions cut 0 bases from V and 2 bases from J, with 10 bases between. In germline, CDR1 is LNHNV, CDR2 YYDKDF (reference sequence). The CDR3 sequence is 16 residues long. The CDR3 DNA follows: TGTGCCACCAGCAGAGATCTAGGGGGTACTAATGAAAAACTGTTTTTT. Protein product: CATSRDLGGTNEKLFF.

This chain joins TRBV5-1 and TRBJ2-1, with 11 bases fitting TRBD2. The CDR3 runs 14 residues. V trimming: 4 bases; J trimming: 8 bases; junction bases outside the gene matches: 5. In germline, CDR1 is SGHRS, CDR2 YFSETQ. Written as DNA, the CDR3 is TGCGCCAGCAGCCCTACGGGACTAGCGGATGAGCAGTTCTTC. It translates to CASSPTGLADEQFF.

This clone has just one count. Without the conserved terminal phenylalanine or tryptophan, this CDR3 likely stems from a read error. No DNA is shown, since the ends of the CDR3 on it are uncertain; the CDR3 is the one TCRdb lists. This chain links TRBV6-1 with TRBJ1-1; the table's D call TRBD1 went unverified against the DNA. Termini included, the CDR3 measures 15 amino acids. Germline V gene sequence: CDR1 MNHNS, CDR2 SASEGT. The CDR3 protein is CASSLWGEGGKNRAV.

This clone was counted once. The V and J genes are TRBV6-6 and TRBJ2-3, with a possible D match to TRBD2 (6 bases). V lost 4 bases, J lost 1 base, and 12 bases lay in between. Germline CDR1 and CDR2: MNHNY and SVGAGI (reference sequence). The CDR3 is 15 residues long. The CDR3 nucleotides read TGTGCCAGCAGTTCTTCCGGGACTGGCACAGATACGCAGTATTTT. Its protein product is CASSSSGTGTDTQYF.

Written as DNA, the CDR3 is TGTGCCGGCTCCAAGGGGGCCTCTGGAAACACCATATATTTT. Its protein is CAGSKGASGNTIYF. The chain couples TRBV6-1 to TRBJ1-3; 7 nucleotides line up with TRBD1. In germline, CDR1 is MNHNS, CDR2 SASEGT. CDR3 length equals 14 residues. Trimming at V came to 11 bases and at J to 0 bases, leaving 7 bases not matched to a gene.

The V call is TRBV7-8, the J call TRBJ2-1, with D unresolved. Germline V CDR1 and CDR2: SGHVS, FQNEAQ. This CDR3 has 17 amino acids. The ends were cut back, 1 base at V and 2 bases at J, with 15 bases in the middle. The CDR3 is CASSLVPRSLPYNEQFF. Here the CDR3 DNA reads TGTGCCAGCAGCTTAGTGCCACGGTCTCTCCCCTACAATGAGCAGTTCTTC.

This rearrangement joins TRBV7-9 to TRBJ1-5, with a weak D call TRBD1 (6 bases). The germline CDR1 and CDR2 sequences are SEHNR and FQNEAQ (reference sequence). The CDR3 is 14 residues long. Trimming cost V 2 bases and J 7 bases, with 12 bases left between them. The CDR3 reads CASSLMGAKQPQHF. For the CDR3, the DNA is TGTGCCAGCAGCTTAATGGGGGCGAAACAGCCCCAGCATTTT.

The chain employs TRBV6-5 and TRBJ2-3; D unclear. CDR1 is MNHEY and CDR2 is SVGAGI in the germline V gene. CDR3 size: 11 residues. Trimming cost V 7 bases and J 5 bases, with 7 bases left between them. The CDR3 DNA follows: TGTGCCAGCACCAAGCTAGATACGCAGTATTTT. Encoded protein: CASTKLDTQYF.

The gene calls are TRBV5-8 and TRBJ2-3; 7 bases fit TRBD1. CDR3 size: 15 residues. V lost 4 bases, J lost 0 bases, and 5 bases stayed unmatched. Germline values: CDR1 SGHTS, CDR2 YDEGEE. The CDR3 is CASSTGQRSTDTQYF. The DNA for the CDR3 is TGTGCCAGCAGCACGGGACAGCGGAGCACAGATACGCAGTATTTT.

The chain has TRBV5-1 and TRBJ2-2, with a tentative D call TRBD2 (5 bases). Germline values: CDR1 SGHRS, CDR2 YFSETQ. CDR3 length: 15 amino acids. V shed 6 bases and J shed 5 bases, with 17 bases lying between them. The CDR3 region is CASMASSDWTGELFF. CDR3 in DNA: TGCGCCAGCATGGCTAGCTCGGACTGGACCGGGGAGCTGTTTTTT.

This rearrangement joins TRBV19 to TRBJ2-3; 8 bases are a match to TRBD2. V lost 5 bases, J lost 5 bases, and 15 bases stayed unmatched. Germline lookup yields CDR1 LNHDA and CDR2 SQIVND (reference sequence). This CDR3 has 17 amino acids. CDR3 in DNA: TGTGCCAGTAGTGCCCGGGGGGGCTCGGGAGTGGGAGATACGCAGTATTTT. Translated: CASSARGGSGVGDTQYF.

V gene TRBV5-1 combines with J gene TRBJ2-7; 12 nucleotides agree with TRBD2. Trimming at V came to 4 bases and at J to 5 bases, leaving 7 bases not matched to a gene. CDR3 length: 15 amino acids. CDR1 and CDR2 from the germline V gene are SGHRS and YFSETQ. For the CDR3, the DNA is TGCGCCAGCAGCGCCCGGACTAGCGGGATTCACGAGCAGTACTTC. Encoded protein: CASSARTSGIHEQYF.

V is TRBV2 and J is TRBJ1-5, with 8 bases aligning to TRBD1. This CDR3 contains 15 residues. The V and J ends lost 3 bases and 7 bases, in that order; junction bases with no gene match: 8. In germline, CDR1 is SNHLY, CDR2 FYNNEI. This chain's CDR3 is CASSEGQGATQPQHF. The CDR3 DNA sequence: TGTGCCAGCAGTGAGGGGCAGGGGGCGACCCAGCCCCAGCATTTT.

The chain carries TRBV19 and TRBJ2-1; a possible D gene is TRBD2 (6 bases). With 2 bases removed from V and 6 bases from J, the gap between germline ends came to 11 bases. CDR3 length: 14 residues. CDR1 and CDR2 from the germline V gene are LNHDA and SQIVND (reference sequence). The DNA for the CDR3 is TGTGCCAGTAGTATATGGAGGGAGGCCAATGAGCAGTTCTTC. It yields the protein CASSIWREANEQFF.

V and J are TRBV9 and TRBJ2-7; 8 nucleotides match TRBD2. CDR3 length: 15 amino acids. Looked up from germline, CDR1 is SGDLS and CDR2 is YYNGEE. Trimming removed 1 base from V and 5 bases from J; junction bases left unmatched: 8. CDR3 sequence: CASSVFREGPDEQYF. CDR3 DNA: TGTGCCAGCAGCGTATTTCGGGAGGGCCCAGACGAGCAGTACTTC.